This T cell receptor (beta chain) stems from a study of blood T cell repertoires in COVID-19. Study details: Acute and convalescent COVID-19 specimens originated in the United States, Italy and Spain. Nucleic acid was either cDNA or gDNA, and it came from T cells, B-cell-depleted T cells, or PBMCs.

The CDR3 covers 14 residues. Germline trimming cut 5 bases from V and 7 bases from J; bases unmatched to any gene: 4. The germline V gene has CDR1 SEHNR and CDR2 FQNEAQ (reference sequence). Original methodology: Researchers report that nucleated cell counts were estimated from reference gene primer amplification. TCRdb's copy holds only in-frame clones and misses some; the assay was immunoSEQ multiplex PCR. The V and J calls and clone size were taken over from that table, and D and trimming were inferred from the DNA. The sample records 110,000 or so clones, about 87% being singletons. The sequence came from a woman in her 50s with acute or convalescent COVID-19. This rearrangement joins TRBV7-9 to TRBJ2-1; TRBD2 matches at 11 bases. Sequencing was done on a sample of peripheral blood. For the CDR3, the DNA is TGTGCCAGCAGCCTCTCTAGCGGGGGGAATGAGCAGTTCTTC. Protein sequence: CASSLSSGGNEQFF. Full variable domain (remainder filled in from reference TRBV7-9 and TRBJ2-1): DTGVSQNPRHKITKRGQNVTFRCDPISEHNRLYWYRQTLGQGPEFLTYFQNEAQLEKSRLLSDRFSAERPKGSFSTLEIQRTEQGDSAMYLCASSLSSGGNEQFFGPGTRLTVL.